Shown below are 4 T cell receptor beta chains from a single sample sequenced in a study of blood T cell repertoires in COVID-19. Sequencing was performed with immunoSEQ multiplex PCR; in TCRdb, only in-frame clones are kept and a portion is missing. The repertoire holds just over 300,000 clones, with about nine tenths as singletons. The sequenced sample consisted of peripheral blood. All receptors derive from a woman in her 30s with COVID-19, enrolled during active disease.

In its sample, this clone was seen once. This rearrangement joins TRBV15 to TRBJ1-6; 8 nucleotides match TRBD1. Germline CDR1 is LNHNV and CDR2 is YYDKDF (reference sequence). V lost 5 bases to trimming and J lost 7 bases; unmatched junction nucleotides: 4. The length of the CDR3 is 14 residues. CDR3 amino acids: CATSGTGANSPLHF. The CDR3 DNA reads as TGTGCCACCAGCGGGACAGGAGCCAATTCACCCCTCCACTTT.

Here the CDR3 DNA reads TGTGCCAGCAGCTTTTCTTCCGGTGTCTCGAATGGCTACACCTTC. This translates into CASSFSSGVSNGYTF. J is TRBJ1-2 and V is TRBV5-4; no clear D. Germline CDR1 and CDR2: SGHNT and YYREEE (reference sequence). The CDR3 is made up of 15 amino acids. V lost 2 bases and J 6 bases, leaving 17 bases between the germline ends. Together with reference TRBV5-4 and TRBJ1-2, the CDR3 gives the full variable domain: ETGVTQSPTHLIKTRGQQVTLRCSSQSGHNTVSWYQQALGQGPQFIFQYYREEENGRGNFPPRFSGLQFPNYSSELNVNALELDDSALYLCASSFSSGVSNGYTFGSGTRLTVV.

This chain joins TRBV5-4 and TRBJ2-3; 7 bases agree with TRBD1. In germline, CDR1 is SGHNT, CDR2 YYREEE (reference sequence). After removal of 4 bases from V and 3 bases from J, the junction contained 2 bases not matched to a gene. CDR3 length: 13 amino acids. The DNA of the CDR3 is TGTGCCAGCAGCCAGACAGGGACAGATACGCAGTATTTT. It encodes CASSQTGTDTQYF.

A single count supports this clone. The V gene is TRBV15, the J gene TRBJ1-1, with 7 bases aligning to TRBD1. V dropped 2 bases and J dropped 5; count of bases not matched to a gene: 14. The CDR3 runs 17 residues. CDR1 and CDR2 from the germline V gene are LNHNV and YYDKDF (reference sequence). CDR3 residues: CATSRPYLTGIETEAFF. The CDR3 bases are TGTGCCACCAGCAGACCTTACCTGACAGGGATTGAGACTGAAGCTTTCTTT.